A selection of T cell receptor beta chains follows, all from one sample in a study of blood T cells in healthy people across ages. TCRdb called the 5' RACE reads again in MiXCR, with one record for every CDR3 protein. The table includes around 800,000 distinct CDR3 sequences, about half detected once. Sequencing was done on a sample of blood. These receptors were collected from a man at least 80 years old in good health. Each CDR3 is given with its conserved first and last residue. Each record gives: J gene, D gene, V gene, CDR3 protein. The D gene is left open where the match is weak.

>-|-|TRBV20-1
CSARDLGSYEQYF
>TRBJ2-7|TRBD2|TRBV7-2
CASSWTGGLAGPYEQYF
>TRBJ2-1|-|TRBV18
CASSPPASSYNEQFF
>TRBJ2-1|-|TRBV5-6
CASCLGGADEQFF
>TRBJ1-1|TRBD1|TRBV5-1
CASSSVTGAPEAFF
>TRBJ2-7|-|TRBV5-1
CASSRRGPNYEQYF
>TRBJ2-7|TRBD1|TRBV20-1
CSATKTGVGEQYF
>TRBJ1-1|-|TRBV3-1
CASSPNAGIGTEAFF
>TRBJ2-1|-|TRBV6-2/TRBV6-3
CASSLIRTYNEQFF
>TRBJ2-1|TRBD2|TRBV11-2
CASSSGLAGFYNEQFF
>TRBJ2-3|TRBD2|TRBV9
CASSDSHRLAVSTDTQYF
>TRBJ2-7|-|TRBV6-6
CASSSSGTAGYEQYF
>TRBJ1-1|TRBD1|TRBV12-3/TRBV12-4
CASTKGQSSTEAFF
>TRBJ2-3|TRBD1|TRBV28
CASRTGGRTDTQYF
>TRBJ2-4|-|TRBV2
CASSAAGAIQNIQYF
>TRBJ2-3|TRBD1|TRBV3-1
CASSQGRQGRDTQYF
>TRBJ1-2|-|TRBV20-1
CSARDPGVGYTF
>TRBJ1-6|-|TRBV2
CASSEDGGQKYNSPLHF
>TRBJ1-2|-|TRBV11-2
CASSSDLNNYGYTF
>TRBJ1-5|-|TRBV6-1
CASIPNGLLQVGNQPQHF
>TRBJ2-5|-|TRBV20-1
CSARPTQEAQYF
>TRBJ2-5|-|TRBV7-3
CASSLGGGYSEETQYF
>TRBJ1-2|-|TRBV7-9
CASSRTGVNYGYTF
>TRBJ1-2|-|TRBV7-2
CASSSNLIDFGGYTF
>TRBJ1-5|TRBD1|TRBV2
CASSEAIHRGGQPQHF
>TRBJ2-3|TRBD2|TRBV15
CATSQTSGRIDTQYF
>TRBJ1-2|-|TRBV2
CASSIDGGGGYTF
>TRBJ1-1|-|TRBV7-2
CASSRRSDTEAFF
>-|-|TRBV9
CASSVGVNEQYF
>TRBJ2-7|-|TRBV27
CASRRPGTPTYEQYF
>TRBJ2-3|TRBD2|TRBV7-3
CASSLNPGVAGVNTQYF
>TRBJ2-1|-|TRBV20-1
CSASRDWNSNEQFF
>TRBJ2-7|-|TRBV10-3
CAISAPAGSSEQYF
>TRBJ2-4|TRBD1|TRBV28
CASSYGQGAAKNIQYF
>TRBJ2-1|TRBD1|TRBV10-3
CATGTGQNEQFF
>TRBJ2-4|-|TRBV7-3
CASSLGGTADIQYF
>TRBJ2-1|TRBD2|TRBV28
CASSPIPGLADNEQFF
>TRBJ1-5|TRBD1|TRBV12-3/TRBV12-4
CASSLAWDSNSNQPQHF
>TRBJ2-5|TRBD1|TRBV28
CATGTGEVEETQYF
>TRBJ1-6|-|TRBV27
CASTSGGRFSPLHF
>TRBJ2-7|-|TRBV7-2
CASSEALGPIYEQYF
>TRBJ2-6|-|TRBV20-1
CSARSPGANVLTF
>TRBJ2-5|-|TRBV29-1
CSVESLADQETQYF
>-|TRBD2|TRBV12-3/TRBV12-4
CASLGLTVETQYF
>TRBJ2-7|TRBD2|TRBV6-6
CASRLATSYEQYF
>TRBJ2-3|-|TRBV29-1
CSVGRDRTDTQYF
>TRBJ2-3|-|TRBV30
CAWSVDSNPDTQYF
>TRBJ2-3|TRBD2|TRBV7-2
CASSLTSGLTDTQYF
>TRBJ2-1|-|TRBV12-3/TRBV12-4
CASSPGSANWEQFF
>TRBJ2-7|TRBD1|TRBV5-6
CASSLLGGPYEQYF
>TRBJ2-5|TRBD2|TRBV20-1
CSAPPGAGTLGEETQYF
>TRBJ2-3|TRBD1|TRBV5-1
CASSYGTGRTDTQYF
>TRBJ2-1|TRBD2|TRBV6-2/TRBV6-3
CASSPTYSISGRPGNEQFF